This T cell receptor (beta chain) was sequenced for a study of blood T cell repertoires in COVID-19. The overall study: The cDNA or gDNA used as material had been derived from T cells, B-cell-depleted T cells, or PBMCs.

Per the original methods: Amplification from reference gene primers served as the basis for estimated nucleated cell counts. Generated by immunoSEQ multiplex PCR, the TCRdb table keeps only in-frame clones and is missing some. V and J calls and clone size are copied from that table; D and trimming were computed from the DNA. Among more than 200,000 clones, around 84% were seen once, and the ten largest hold over 4.5%. The trim removed 0 bases at V and 0 bases at J, leaving 0 bases unmatched. Germline-derived CDR1 and CDR2 are SGHRS and YFSETQ. The CDR3 consists of 14 residues. The source material was peripheral blood. The sequence was collected from a man at least 80 years old with acute or convalescent COVID-19. The genes are TRBV5-1 and TRBJ2-7, with TRBD2 matching 7 bases. The chain's CDR3 is CASSLGGSSYEQYV. CDR3 coding DNA: TGCGCCAGCAGCTTGGGCGGGAGCTCCTACGAGCAGTACGTC.